This T cell receptor beta chain was captured by sequencing in a study of T cell responses to AZD1222 COVID-19 vaccine. Notes on the study in general: Repertoires were collected only later (after the peak T cell response had occurred).

This CDR3 spans 11 amino acids. Trimming left V 4 bases short and J 8 bases short, with 9 bases between. From germline, CDR1 is SGHDT and CDR2 YYEEEE. Of note for this clone: The antigen remains unidentified.

Repertoires were generated with immunoSEQ multiplex PCR, while TCRdb's copy carries only in-frame clones and drops some. The data contain more than 70,000 clones, 85% to 90% of them singletons. The source was peripheral blood, collected 28 days after the second AZD1222 dose. The clonotype was recovered from an adult who received the AZD1222 COVID-19 vaccine. The V gene is TRBV5-6, the J gene TRBJ1-2, with D unclear. CDR3 loop: CASSLQSGYTF. The CDR3 coding sequence is TGTGCCAGCAGCCTCCAGTCCGGCTACACCTTC.